The 17 T cell receptor beta chains below all came from one sample that was sequenced in a study of blood T cell repertoires in COVID-19. Repertoires were generated with immunoSEQ multiplex PCR, while TCRdb's copy carries only in-frame clones and drops some. The sample holds approximately 140,000 clones; approximately 85% are singletons and the top ten take around 8%. The sample comprised peripheral blood. Receptors originate from an older woman with COVID-19, enrolled during active disease.

The chain recombines TRBV15 with TRBJ2-7, with D possibly TRBD2 on 5 matching bases. The CDR3 sequence is 14 residues long. With 2 bases removed from V and 6 bases from J, the gap between germline ends came to 14 bases. Germline CDR1 reads LNHNV; CDR2 reads YYDKDF (reference sequence). CDR3 loop: CATSRTRTAAEQYF. The DNA for the CDR3 is TGTGCCACCAGCAGAACGAGGACTGCGGCCGAGCAGTACTTC.

This rearrangement joins TRBV18 to TRBJ2-5; weak D call: TRBD2 (5 bases). The CDR3 is 14 amino acids. The germline V and J ends were trimmed by 1 base and 3 bases, with 9 bases remaining between them. Germline V lookup: CDR1 KGHSH, CDR2 LQKENI. The CDR3 bases are TGTGCCAGCTCACCACGTTTCGGGGAAGAGACCCAGTACTTC. Residues: CASSPRFGEETQYF.

The chain links TRBV10-3 to TRBJ2-7, with 7 nucleotides matching TRBD1. CDR1 ENHRY and CDR2 SYGVKD come from the germline V gene. CDR3 length: 17 amino acids. J gave up 0 bases and V 6 bases, and 14 bases lay outside the gene matches. CDR3 DNA: TGTGCCATCAGCGGAGGCAAACAGGGGTCCCGCTCCTACGAGCAGTACTTC. Amino acids: CAISGGKQGSRSYEQYF.

V and J are TRBV28 and TRBJ2-7; D may be TRBD1 (6 bases). Trimming removed 5 bases from V and 1 base from J, with 9 bases in between. The CDR3 is made up of 13 amino acids. From germline, CDR1 is MDHEN and CDR2 SYDVKM. In DNA, the CDR3 is TGTGCCAGCAGTCCTGGACAGTCCTACGAGCAGTACTTC. Translation: CASSPGQSYEQYF.

CDR3 nucleotides: TGTGCCAGCTCACCAAATTTTGACGGGGGTTCAGGCTACACCTTC. It specifies CASSPNFDGGSGYTF. The rearrangement links TRBV18 to TRBJ1-2, with D possibly TRBD1 on 5 matching bases. Trimming removed 2 bases at V and 8 bases at J, with 18 bases between. Germline-derived CDR1 and CDR2 are KGHSH and LQKENI. The CDR3 is 15 amino acids.

In its sample, this clone was seen a few times. The same CDR3 is also encoded by other DNA sequences in this sample. The V call is TRBV18, the J call TRBJ1-2, with D maybe TRBD1 (6 bases). Trimming pared 1 base from V and 6 bases from J, leaving 6 bases between. The CDR3 sequence is 12 residues long. Germline-derived CDR1 and CDR2 are KGHSH and LQKENI. CDR3 nucleotide sequence: TGTGCCAGCTCACCACAGGGGGATGGCTACACCTTC. Protein product: CASSPQGDGYTF.

The rearrangement joins TRBV5-6 to TRBJ1-5; D is uncertain. Per germline, CDR1 SGHDT and CDR2 YYEEEE. CDR3 length equals 15 residues. The V end was cut by 3 bases, the J end by 3 bases, with 13 bases between. CDR3 residues: CASSSLRVFNQPQHF. The CDR3 DNA follows: TGTGCCAGCAGCTCCCTGCGGGTTTTCAATCAGCCCCAGCATTTT.

This sequence joins TRBV3-1 (or the pseudogene TRBV3-2) and TRBJ2-5, with 8 positions matching TRBD2. V lost 5 bases to trimming and J lost 7 bases; unmatched junction nucleotides: 6. CDR1 is LGHDT, CDR2 YNNKEL, per germline (reference sequence). This CDR3 is 13 amino acids long. CDR3 bases: TGTGCCAGCAGCGGGACTAGGGCTGGGACCCAGTACTTC. Its protein product is CASSGTRAGTQYF.

The chain has TRBV5-1 and TRBJ2-1; D unresolved. The V gene lost 0 bases and the J gene lost 0 bases, with 4 bases spanning the gap. The germline CDR1 and CDR2 sequences are SGHRS and YFSETQ. The CDR3 spans 14 residues. The DNA for the CDR3 is TGCGCCAGCAGCTTGGACAGCTCCTACAATGAGCAGTTCTTC. Translation: CASSLDSSYNEQFF.

The chain is built from TRBV20-1 and TRBJ2-3; D remains ambiguous. Trimming pared 3 bases from V and 8 bases from J, leaving 9 bases between. The germline V gene has CDR1 DFQATT and CDR2 SNEGSKA (reference sequence). This CDR3 is 11 amino acids long. CDR3 loop: CSASVLRTQYF. In DNA form, the CDR3 reads TGCAGTGCTAGTGTCCTTCGTACGCAGTATTTT.

V is TRBV18 and J is TRBJ1-5; 8 bases fit TRBD1. Germline V gives CDR1 KGHSH, CDR2 LQKENI. The CDR3 has 15 residues. The trim removed 3 bases at V and 7 bases at J, leaving 8 bases unmatched. The CDR3 coding sequence is TGTGCCAGCTCACCCAATAACAGGGGGGCACAGCCCCAGCATTTT. Translated, it gives CASSPNNRGAQPQHF.

This clone has only one observation. The rearrangement joins TRBV4-1 to TRBJ1-6, with TRBD1 as a possible D gene (6 bases). Germline V gene data show CDR1 as MGHRA and CDR2 as YSYEKL. CDR3 length: 15 residues. Trimming removed 5 bases from V and 10 bases from J, with 18 bases in between. This CDR3 is CASSALGGANSPLHF. The CDR3 coding sequence is TGCGCCAGCAGCGCCCTTGGGGGGGCCAACTCACCCCTCCACTTT.

DNA of the CDR3: TGTGCCAGCAGTTTGACAGGGGGCTCGTATGGCTACACCTTC. Encoded protein: CASSLTGGSYGYTF. The chain couples TRBV28 to TRBJ1-2; 10 bases match TRBD1. Losses at the gene ends were 3 bases for V and 5 bases for J; bases not matched to a gene: 3. Germline V gene sequence: CDR1 MDHEN, CDR2 SYDVKM. CDR3 length: 14 amino acids.

This chain links TRBV6-6 with TRBJ2-7, with 9 bases lining up with TRBD1. The germline CDR1 and CDR2 sequences are MNHNY and SVGAGI (reference sequence). The trim removed 2 bases at V and 0 bases at J, leaving 2 bases unmatched. CDR3 length equals 15 residues. The CDR3 DNA reads as TGTGCCAGCAGTTACAGGACAGGGGACTCCTACGAGCAGTACTTC. It specifies CASSYRTGDSYEQYF.

The V gene is TRBV7-9, the J gene TRBJ1-2; TRBD1 matches at 7 bases. The CDR3 sequence is 18 residues long. The germline V gene has CDR1 SEHNR and CDR2 FQNEAQ (reference sequence). V dropped 1 base and J dropped 4; count of bases not matched to a gene: 15. The CDR3 bases are TGTGCCAGCAGCTTAGGAGCTCCAGGGGGATCGGGTAGCTATGGCTACACCTTC. This gives the protein CASSLGAPGGSGSYGYTF.

The chain has TRBV10-1 and TRBJ2-7; the D gene is possibly TRBD1 (6 bases). The CDR3 runs 15 residues. The germline V gene has CDR1 WNHNN and CDR2 SYGVQD (reference sequence). V lost 0 bases to trimming and J lost 1 base, with 10 bases between them. DNA for the CDR3: TGCGCCAGCAGTGAGTCGGCAGGGGAGTCCTACGAGCAGTACTTC. Translation gives CASSESAGESYEQYF.

This clone was detected only a few times. This chain joins TRBV11-2 and TRBJ1-1; tentatively, D is TRBD1 (5 bases). Trimming took 0 bases from V and 4 from J, leaving 9 bases between them. CDR1 SGHAT and CDR2 FQNNGV come from the germline V gene. CDR3 size: 14 residues. CDR3 loop: CASSLEGGGTEAFF. Here the CDR3 DNA reads TGTGCCAGCAGCTTAGAGGGGGGAGGCACTGAAGCTTTCTTT.